This T cell receptor (beta chain) was captured in a study of human T cells and chemical hapten exposure. Regarding this clonotype: What it binds is not known.

Unique molecular identifiers were linked by the library to individual cDNA molecules. TCRdb re-analysed the RACE reads in MiXCR, keeping a single row per CDR3 protein. The sample carries around 120,000 distinct CDR3 sequences, about an eighth recorded once. Sample time point: patch test 1, 2 weeks after DPC sensitization. Treatment in this sample: therapeutic diphenylcyclopropenone sensitization with weekly scalp DPC. The study's findings and limits: PT1 expanded TCR numbers tracked positively with patch test score.

The specimen comprised whole blood, sampled in connection with sensitization to the hapten diphenylcyclopropenone (DPC). The receptor was isolated from a young man with alopecia areata. Some clones in this sample may be carry-over from other donors' samples.

The CDR3 protein is CASSPPNGAETQYF. The CDR3 DNA reads TGCGCCAGCAGCCCGCCAAACGGGGCAGAGACCCAGTACTTC. The rearrangement uses TRBV5-1 and TRBJ2-5; perhaps D is TRBD1 or TRBD2 (5 bases each). Germline CDR1 and CDR2: SGHRS and YFSETQ. With 4 bases removed from V and 4 bases from J, the gap between germline ends came to 14 bases. The CDR3 totals 14 residues.